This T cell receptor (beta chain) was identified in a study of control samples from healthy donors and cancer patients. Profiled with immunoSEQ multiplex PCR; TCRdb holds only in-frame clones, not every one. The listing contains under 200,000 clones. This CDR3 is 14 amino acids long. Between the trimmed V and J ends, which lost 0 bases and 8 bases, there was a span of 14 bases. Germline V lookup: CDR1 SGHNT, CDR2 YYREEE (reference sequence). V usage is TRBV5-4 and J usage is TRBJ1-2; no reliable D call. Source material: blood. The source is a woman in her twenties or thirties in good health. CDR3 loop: CASSLGQNGWGYTF. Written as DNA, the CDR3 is TGTGCCAGCAGCTTGGGTCAGAACGGGTGGGGCTACACCTTC.